Listed here are 14 T cell receptor beta chains from one sample, sequenced in a study of blood T cell repertoires in COVID-19. The method was immunoSEQ multiplex PCR; TCRdb's version includes in-frame clones alone and lacks a portion of them. The sample carries around 250,000 clones, around 84% recorded once. The sequencing input was PBMCs or T cells enriched from blood (not recorded which). Every receptor here comes from a man younger than 45 with acute COVID-19.

The rearrangement joins TRBV25-1 to TRBJ2-6, with TRBD2 matching over 15 bases. This CDR3 comprises 18 residues. Germline V gene sequence: CDR1 MGHDK, CDR2 SYGVNS. The junction had 7 bases not matched to a gene; V was cut back by 8 bases and J by 2 bases. CDR3 amino acids: CASGGTSGGPPGANVLTF. The CDR3 region has the DNA TGTGCCAGCGGCGGGACTAGCGGGGGGCCACCTGGGGCCAACGTCCTGACTTTC.

This sequence joins TRBV4-3 and TRBJ2-1, with 8 positions matching TRBD2. Unmatched junction bases numbered 10, after V lost 1 base and J lost 8 bases. CDR3 size: 16 residues. Germline lookup yields CDR1 LGHNA and CDR2 YSLEER. The CDR3 coding sequence is TGCGCCAGCAGCCAAGTAATAAGCGGGAGAGGGGATGAGCAGTTCTTC. It is translated as CASSQVISGRGDEQFF.

As to this clone: Compared with germline, one end of the junction differs, possibly owing to a read error. V usage is TRBV5-1 and J usage is TRBJ2-1; 8 bases line up with TRBD2. CDR1 is SGHRS and CDR2 is YFSETQ in the germline V gene. This CDR3 has 16 amino acids. The CDR3 loop is CASSNFGLAGNNEQFF. CDR3 coding DNA: TGTGCCAGCAGCAATTTCGGGCTAGCGGGCAACAATGAGCAGTTCTTC.

The gene calls are TRBV6-1 and TRBJ1-5, with D possibly being TRBD1 (6 bases). Germline V CDR1 and CDR2: MNHNS, SASEGT. CDR3 length: 15 amino acids. V was cut by 0 bases and J by 4 bases, with 10 bases left in between. The CDR3 here is CASSEAGGRNQPQHF. DNA of the CDR3: TGTGCCAGCAGTGAAGCAGGGGGAAGGAATCAGCCCCAGCATTTT.

This rearrangement joins TRBV27 to TRBJ1-1; D perhaps matches TRBD1 (5 bases). V lost 4 bases, J lost 6 bases, and 9 bases lay in between. This CDR3 region has 12 residues. Looked up from germline, CDR1 is MNHEY and CDR2 is SMNVEV (reference sequence). CDR3 protein: CASSYLGAEAFF. The CDR3 DNA is TGTGCCAGCAGTTACTTAGGGGCTGAAGCTTTCTTT.

The gene calls are TRBV19 and TRBJ1-4; D is undetermined. CDR1 is LNHDA and CDR2 is SQIVND in the germline V gene (reference sequence). The CDR3 consists of 15 residues. V dropped 5 bases and J dropped 4 bases, with 14 bases sitting between them. The CDR3 nucleotides read TGTGCCAGTAGTTCAACCGGACTATTTAATGAAAAACTGTTTTTT. It encodes CASSSTGLFNEKLFF.

The chain combines TRBV11-1 with TRBJ2-7, with 7 bases lining up with TRBD1. The CDR3 has 13 residues. The junction had 3 bases not matched to a gene; V was cut back by 5 bases and J by 2 bases. Germline V gene data show CDR1 as SGHAT and CDR2 as FQDESV (reference sequence). The DNA for the CDR3 is TGTGCCAGCAGCCGGGGACAGACCTACGAGCAGTACGTC. The encoded protein is CASSRGQTYEQYV.

The chain employs TRBV6-5 and TRBJ1-6; possibly TRBD1 for D (6 bases). The CDR3 consists of 15 residues. Germline lookup yields CDR1 MNHEY and CDR2 SVGAGI. The V and J ends lost 1 base and 7 bases respectively, with 11 bases between them. CDR3 sequence: CASSYFLQGNSPLHF. As DNA, the CDR3 is TGTGCCAGCAGTTACTTTCTACAGGGCAATTCACCCCTCCACTTT.

The CDR3 DNA reads as TGTGCCAGCAGTTTGGGGGCTAGCGGGGGCAATGAGCAGTTCTTC. It encodes CASSLGASGGNEQFF. V is TRBV13 and J is TRBJ2-1; the match to TRBD2 covers 10 bases. The CDR3 contains 15 residues. Germline trimming cut 6 bases from V and 6 bases from J; bases unmatched to any gene: 8. Germline V lookup: CDR1 PRHDT, CDR2 FYEKMQ (reference sequence).

J is TRBJ1-2 and V is TRBV11-3, with TRBD1 matching over 7 bases. Germline CDR1 is SGHNT and CDR2 is YENEEA. The CDR3 contains 14 residues. V lost 5 bases to trimming and J lost 9 bases; unmatched junction nucleotides: 12. CDR3 residues: CASSARQGRNSYTF. CDR3 bases: TGTGCCAGCAGCGCCCGACAGGGTCGGAATAGCTACACCTTC.

To note about this clone: At one end, the junction sequence differs from germline, possibly due to a read error. The rearrangement links TRBV5-1 to TRBJ2-5, with D perhaps TRBD2 (5 bases). CDR1 SGHRS and CDR2 YFSETQ come from the germline V gene. This CDR3 spans 16 amino acids. In DNA, the CDR3 is TGTGCCAGCAGCTTGGGGTCCCCAGCGGACGGGGAGACCCAGTACTTC. It encodes CASSLGSPADGETQYF.

The chain joins TRBV28 to TRBJ1-4; a weak D match, TRBD1 (5 bases). The CDR3 is 14 amino acids. The V end was cut by 3 bases, the J end by 5 bases, with 10 bases between. Germline CDR1 and CDR2: MDHEN and SYDVKM. In nucleotides, the CDR3 is TGTGCCAGCAGTTTGGGGCCAGTGAATGAAAAACTGTTTTTT. Amino acids: CASSLGPVNEKLFF.

Points on this clone: The germline gene is not matched at one end of the junction; a read error may be the cause. In DNA, the CDR3 is TGTGCCAGCAGCTTGTATGGTAGCGGGAACACCGGGGAGCTGTTTTTT. It translates to CASSLYGSGNTGELFF. The chain recombines TRBV5-1 with TRBJ2-2; TRBD2 is a possible D gene (6 bases). Per germline, CDR1 SGHRS and CDR2 YFSETQ. The CDR3 spans 16 residues.

This rearrangement joins TRBV7-3 to TRBJ2-3; D is perhaps TRBD2 (5 bases). V was clipped by 5 bases and J by 5 bases, with 14 bases between them. The CDR3 contains 14 residues. Germline CDR1 is SGHTA and CDR2 is FQGTGA. The CDR3 sequence: CASSPAGSGDTQYF. The CDR3 nucleotides read TGTGCCAGCAGCCCGGCGGGTTCTGGAGATACGCAGTATTTT.